The next 2 T cell receptor beta chains were all read from a single sample in a study of T cells after yellow fever vaccination. TCRdb re-called the 5' RACE reads through MiXCR, storing one row per CDR3 protein. The profile covers 250,000 to 300,000 distinct CDR3 sequences, with around 4.9% appearing a single time and under 3.5% taken by the ten largest. Source: CD4+ T cells sorted from PBMCs, taken on the day of the yellow fever booster vaccination. Source of these receptors: a man aged 18 to 29 who received the YFV17D yellow fever vaccine.

A few counts support this clonotype. The chain has TRBV20-1 and TRBJ1-1, with 7 bases aligning to TRBD1. This CDR3 is 13 amino acids long. V gave up 3 bases and J gave up 11 bases; unmatched junction bases: 12. From germline, CDR1 is DFQATT and CDR2 SNEGSKA (reference sequence). The CDR3 DNA sequence: TGCAGTGCTAGTTTCACAGGGGATGGCAGGGCTTTCTTT. Translation gives CSASFTGDGRAFF.

The sample holds a few counts of this clonotype. This rearrangement joins TRBV5-5 to TRBJ2-5; the D is unclear. CDR3 length equals 14 residues. Trimming pared 5 bases from V and 5 bases from J, leaving 16 bases between. Germline V gene lookup returns CDR1 SGHKS and CDR2 YYEKEE (reference sequence). The CDR3 protein is CASRPATEWETQYF. The CDR3 DNA is TGTGCCAGCAGACCTGCCACGGAGTGGGAGACCCAGTACTTC.